A single sample is the source of the 15 T cell receptor beta chains below, sequenced in a study of post-analysis software for immune sequencing data. No cognate antigen is known for these TCRs. General study findings and limits: Included in a set of about five TRBV segments more frequent in patients than controls were TRBV5-6, TRBV5-1 and TRBV20-1.

TCR beta cDNA libraries had unique molecular identifiers. Via MiXCR, TCRdb re-called the PCR reads, giving one row per CDR3 protein. The data show about 820,000 distinct CDR3 sequences, under 70% seen once. Sequencing was performed on blood. The receptor set was obtained from a girl aged 5 to 17 with multiple sclerosis.

This rearrangement joins TRBV29-1 to TRBJ2-7; 8 bases align to TRBD2. The CDR3 consists of 14 residues. The ends lost 6 bases at V and 2 bases at J; junction bases unmatched: 9. CDR1 SQVTM and CDR2 ANQGSEA come from the germline V gene. Here the CDR3 DNA reads TGCAGCGTGGGGGCGGGGGGCCCCCCCTACGAGCAGTACTTC. It is translated as CSVGAGGPPYEQYF.

V gene TRBV20-1 combines with J gene TRBJ2-1; D is possibly TRBD2 (7 bases). Germline V gene sequence: CDR1 DFQATT, CDR2 SNEGSKA (reference sequence). CDR3 length: 14 residues. The V end lost 6 bases, the J end lost 4 bases, and 16 bases lay between the germline ends. CDR3 amino acids: CSAGGALEYNEQFF. CDR3 DNA sequence: TGCAGTGCGGGGGGGGCTCTAGAGTACAATGAGCAGTTCTTC.

The J gene is TRBJ1-2, the V gene TRBV9; the D gene is possibly TRBD1 (6 bases). Deletions cut 5 bases from V and 5 bases from J, with 16 bases between. This CDR3 is built from 14 residues. Germline CDR1 SGDLS, CDR2 YYNGEE. The CDR3 is CASRTPGQQYGYTF. In DNA, the CDR3 is TGTGCCAGCAGGACCCCCGGACAGCAATATGGCTACACCTTC.

CDR3 nucleotide sequence: TGCAGTGCGGCCGGGACTAGCGGGCCGAGGGACACAGATACGCAGTATTTT. Translated, it gives CSAAGTSGPRDTDTQYF. The rearrangement links TRBV20-1 to TRBJ2-3, with 12 positions matching TRBD2. The trim removed 6 bases at V and 2 bases at J, leaving 12 bases unmatched. The CDR3 length is 17 residues. CDR1 DFQATT and CDR2 SNEGSKA come from the germline V gene (reference sequence).

In regard to this clonotype: The junction departs from the called germline gene at one end, perhaps through a read error. The CDR3 DNA reads as TGCGTCAGCAGCCTGGGCCGATACAATGAGCAGTTCTTC. Translated, it gives CVSSLGRYNEQFF. The J gene is TRBJ2-1, the V gene TRBV5-1; D is unresolved. This CDR3 has 13 residues. CDR1 is SGHRS, CDR2 YFSETQ, per germline.

This clonotype was counted only a few times. V usage is TRBV5-6 and J usage is TRBJ1-2; tentative D call: TRBD1 (6 bases). The germline V gene encodes CDR1 SGHDT and CDR2 YYEEEE. The CDR3 sequence is 15 residues long. The V end lost 4 bases, the J end lost 0 bases, and 13 bases lay between the germline ends. The CDR3, as DNA: TGTGCCAGCAGCCGCGGGGCAGGGGCTAACTATGGCTACACCTTC. Encoded protein: CASSRGAGANYGYTF.

This clonotype has a single count. The chain employs TRBV7-9 and TRBJ1-5; the D gene is possibly TRBD1 (5 bases). The CDR3 spans 14 residues. Germline V gene sequence: CDR1 SEHNR, CDR2 FQNEAQ (reference sequence). V lost 5 bases, J lost 3 bases, and 11 bases lay in between. The CDR3 DNA reads TGTGCCAGCAGCGCTGACAGTGTCAATCAGCCCCAGCATTTT. It codes for CASSADSVNQPQHF.

This clonotype was observed a handful of times. The chain couples TRBV20-1 to TRBJ2-7; D is perhaps TRBD1 or TRBD2 (6 bases each). The last part of the DNA fits TRBJ2-5 better; the J call may be wrong. The CDR3 totals 15 residues. Looked up from germline, CDR1 is DFQATT and CDR2 is SNEGSKA (reference sequence). For the CDR3, the DNA is TGCAGTGCTAGGACGGGAGCAGGGGCGTTGGAGACCCAGTACTTC. Translating it yields CSARTGAGALETQYF.

The chain combines TRBV29-1 with TRBJ1-1; D is uncertain. Looked up from germline, CDR1 is SQVTM and CDR2 is ANQGSEA. V shed 4 bases and J shed 6 bases, with 21 bases lying between them. CDR3 length: 15 amino acids. CDR3 protein: CSVAGPVWAGAEAFF. As DNA, the CDR3 is TGCAGCGTTGCCGGCCCTGTTTGGGCCGGGGCTGAAGCTTTCTTT.

This clonotype was seen only once. The J gene is TRBJ2-7, the V gene TRBV7-9, with D unclear. With 7 bases removed from V and 5 bases from J, the gap between germline ends came to 15 bases. The CDR3 runs 13 residues. Germline CDR1 is SEHNR and CDR2 is FQNEAQ (reference sequence). CDR3 in DNA: TGTGCCAGCACCGCGTACGGCAGAAACGAGCAGTACTTC. This translates into CASTAYGRNEQYF.

The chain uses TRBV20-1 and TRBJ2-1, with 7 bases lining up with TRBD1. The CDR3 spans 14 residues. The ends lost 6 bases at V and 5 bases at J; junction bases unmatched: 10. Per the germline V gene, CDR1 is DFQATT and CDR2 is SNEGSKA (reference sequence). CDR3 sequence (DNA): TGCAGTGCCTGGGGTAGACAGGGAAACAATGAGCAGTTCTTC. It specifies CSAWGRQGNNEQFF.

CDR3 DNA sequence: TGCAGCGTCAAGGGATTGTACCAAGAGACCCAGTACTTC. Residues: CSVKGLYQETQYF. The rearrangement links TRBV29-1 to TRBJ2-5; D is undetermined. Germline assignment: CDR1 SQVTM and CDR2 ANQGSEA. The CDR3 spans 13 residues. V lost 6 bases and J lost 0, with 11 bases in between. Using reference TRBV29-1 and TRBJ2-5 for the parts outside the CDR3, the full variable domain is SAVISQKPSRDICQRGTSLTIQCQVDSQVTMMFWYRQQPGQSLTLIATANQGSEATYESGFVIDKFPISRPNLTFSTLTVSNMSPEDSSIYLCSVKGLYQETQYFGPGTRLLVL.

V usage is TRBV6-5 and J usage is TRBJ2-1; 8 bases agree with TRBD2. The DNA end favors TRBJ2-7, so the J call may be wrong. Per the germline V gene, CDR1 is MNHEY and CDR2 is SVGAGI. The length of the CDR3 is 14 residues. The CDR3: CAATGGAGYNEQYF. As DNA, the CDR3 is TGTGCCGCTACCGGGGGGGCTGGCTACAATGAGCAGTACTTC.

V is TRBV21-1 and J is TRBJ1-1. TRBV21-1 is described as a pseudogene. This CDR3 has 14 residues. The CDR3 DNA is TGTGCCAGCAGCAAGGCGGGGTCCAACACTGAAGCTTTCTTT. It encodes CASSKAGSNTEAFF.

The V call is TRBV5-1, the J call TRBJ2-7; D uncertain. Between the trimmed V and J ends, which lost 3 bases and 5 bases, there was a span of 12 bases. Germline CDR1 SGHRS, CDR2 YFSETQ. The CDR3 is 13 residues long. The CDR3, as DNA: TGCGCCAGCAGCTATCGATCTGACGACGAGCAGTACTTC. It yields the protein CASSYRSDDEQYF.